A selection of T cell receptor beta chains follows, all from one sample in a study of T cells after yellow fever vaccination. TCRdb reprocessed the 5' RACE reads with MiXCR, giving one entry per CDR3 protein. The sample consists of approximately 260,000 distinct CDR3 sequences, 13% of them appearing once. Specimen: CD4+ T cells sorted from PBMCs, collected 45 days after the yellow fever booster vaccination. These TCRs come from a man under 40 who received the YFV17D yellow fever vaccine. Both conserved end residues are part of each CDR3. The D gene is left open where the match is weak. Clone size is given for some rows only: seen once, a few or many times, or a class if the clone is expanded.

. | TRBJ2-2 | 16 | TRBD2 | TRBV7-2 | TGTGCCAGCAGCCCCACTAGCGGGACGTCCCCCGGGGAGCTGTTTTTT | CASSPTSGTSPGELFF
. | TRBJ2-1 | 18 | TRBD2 | TRBV5-1 | TGCGCCAGCAGCTTGCTGAGCCTAGCGGGAAGTTCCTACAATGAGCAGTTCTTC | CASSLLSLAGSSYNEQFF
many | TRBJ2-7 | 14 | . | TRBV24-1 | TGTGCCACCAGTGATTCCCGGCCTCCCTACGAGCAGTACTTC | CATSDSRPPYEQYF
many | TRBJ2-3 | 13 | . | TRBV9 | TGTGCCAGCAGCGTAGGTTACACAGATACGCAGTATTTT | CASSVGYTDTQYF
few | TRBJ2-3 | 14 | . | TRBV20-1 | TGCAGTGCTAGAGATCGAGGAACCACAGATACGCAGTATTTT | CSARDRGTTDTQYF
few | TRBJ2-7 | 15 | TRBD2 | TRBV27 | TGTGCCAGCAGTTTATCGACGGGAGGTGGCTCCGAGCAGTACTTC | CASSLSTGGGSEQYF
many | TRBJ2-2 | 15 | TRBD2 | TRBV7-2 | TGTGCCAGCAGCCGTAGCGGGAGTTTTAGCGGGGAGCTGTTTTTT | CASSRSGSFSGELFF
few | TRBJ1-1 | 17 | . | TRBV7-2 | TGTGCCAGCAAGACTTCCCTTATTCAGGGCAGCAGCACTGAAGCTTTCTTT | CASKTSLIQGSSTEAFF
few | TRBJ2-2 | 14 | . | TRBV15 | TGTGCCACCGATCGGGGGCGCGGGAGCGGGGAGCTGTTTTTT | CATDRGRGSGELFF
few | TRBJ2-7 | 11 | . | TRBV7-2 | TGTGCCAGCAGCCCCGATCACGTGCAGTACTTC | CASSPDHVQYF
many | TRBJ2-7 | 11 | . | TRBV29-1 | TGCAGCGTTGATCATCTCGGGGTGCAGTACTTC | CSVDHLGVQYF
few | TRBJ2-1 | 16 | TRBD2 | TRBV5-1 | TGCGCCAGCAGCTTGGGGACTAGCGGGCTGTACAATGAGCAGTTCTTC | CASSLGTSGLYNEQFF
few | TRBJ1-1 | 12 | TRBD1 | TRBV7-8 | TGTGCCAGCAGCTCCGGACAGGCCCGAGCTTTCTTT | CASSSGQARAFF
few | TRBJ2-3 | 15 | . | TRBV29-1 | TGCAGCGCCGGAATGGGCAGCCCGTGGGGAGATACGCAGTATTTT | CSAGMGSPWGDTQYF
. | TRBJ2-3 | 15 | . | TRBV5-6 | TGTGCCAGCAGCTGGATCTGGACCAGCACAGATACGCAGTATTTT | CASSWIWTSTDTQYF
. | TRBJ2-1 | 14 | TRBD1 | TRBV18 | TGTGCCAGCTCACCAGGGCAGGGGGCGTATGAGCAGTTCTTC | CASSPGQGAYEQFF